The present entry profiles one T cell receptor beta chain with its context. The antigen is not known. Carried by the TCR beta cDNA libraries were unique molecular identifiers. In TCRdb, the PCR reads were re-called with MiXCR into one record per CDR3 protein. The repertoire holds hundreds of thousands of distinct CDR3 sequences, with around 50% as singletons. This record belongs to a study of post-analysis software for immune sequencing data. Study context: Secondary progressive, relapsing-remitting and progressive-relapsing multiple sclerosis were among the included disease courses.

Findings and caveats of the study: Same-batch samples co-clustered strongly by F measure. With TRBV5-6, TRBV5-1 and TRBV20-1 included, five TRBV segments were more frequent in patients than in controls.

Germline values: CDR1 MNHEY, CDR2 SVGAGI. After removal of 8 bases from V and 2 bases from J, the junction contained 10 bases not matched to a gene. CDR3 length: 15 residues. The genes are TRBV6-5 and TRBJ2-7, with TRBD2 matching 9 bases. The TCR originated in a girl between 10 and 17 years old with multiple sclerosis. Specimen: blood. The chain's CDR3 is CASGFSGSGPYEQYF. The CDR3 DNA follows: TGTGCCAGCGGGTTTAGCGGGAGTGGGCCCTACGAGCAGTACTTC.